These 28 T cell receptor beta chains share one sample of origin, sequenced in a study of CD8 T cells in Susac syndrome (dated by TCRdb to the late 2010s). Libraries came from the immunoSEQ multiplex PCR assay. RNA was extracted with the RNeasy kit and about 0.45 to 1 ug was reverse transcribed using random hexamers. Using fastp trimming at Q25 and MiXCR clonotype assembly, TCRdb reanalyzed the public sequencing data and kept in-frame beta chains. Under each unique CDR3 protein, matching rows form one entry showing the most common genes and DNA. The sample table contains some 190,000 distinct CDR3 sequences; only one count was recorded for under 95% of them. The ten largest make up 0.1% of the sample. The material sequenced was CD4+ T cells from PBMCs. These receptors were obtained from a human donor in good health.

A single count supports this clonotype. This chain uses TRBV7-2 with TRBJ1-6, with D possibly TRBD1 on 5 matching bases. Per germline, CDR1 SGHTA and CDR2 FQGNSA. V was trimmed by 1 base and J by 9 bases, leaving 19 bases between them. The length of the CDR3 is 17 residues. CDR3 in DNA: TGTGCCAGCAGCTTAGTTCCCCCCGGGAGGGGTAGTTCACCCCTCCACTTT. The encoded protein is CASSLVPPGRGSSPLHF. The variable domain in full, with the rest retrieved from reference TRBV7-2 and TRBJ1-6, is GAGVSQSPSNKVTEKGKDVELRCDPISGHTALYWYRQSLGQGLEFLIYFQGNSAPDKSGLPSDRFSAERTGGSVSTLTIQRTQQEDSAVYLCASSLVPPGRGSSPLHFGNGTRLTVT.

This clonotype was observed once. V and J are TRBV2 and TRBJ1-1; TRBD1 matches at 12 bases. From germline, CDR1 is SNHLY and CDR2 FYNNEI. This CDR3 contains 14 residues. J gave up 5 bases and V 5 bases, and 3 bases lay outside the gene matches. CDR3 amino acids: CASSRDRGQTEAFF. The CDR3 region has the DNA TGTGCCAGCAGTAGGGACAGGGGGCAAACTGAAGCTTTCTTT.

This chain uses TRBV19 with TRBJ1-4; D perhaps matches TRBD1 (6 bases). V was shortened by 3 bases and J by 4 bases, with 12 bases between the two germline ends. This CDR3 spans 15 amino acids. Looked up from germline, CDR1 is LNHDA and CDR2 is SQIVND (reference sequence). CDR3 residues: CASSISQGLNEKLFF. The CDR3 DNA sequence: TGTGCCAGTAGTATCTCACAGGGCCTTAATGAAAAACTGTTTTTT.

This clonotype was counted a few times. This chain links TRBV28 with TRBJ1-1, with 7 bases matching TRBD1. Germline loops: CDR1 MDHEN, CDR2 SYDVKM. The junction had 9 bases not matched to a gene; V was cut back by 9 bases and J by 2 bases. The CDR3 totals 14 residues. CDR3 coding DNA: TGTGCCAGTTCCCCGGGGACAGCCAACACTGAAGCTTTCTTT. The encoded protein is CASSPGTANTEAFF.

This clonotype was recorded only once. This chain connects TRBV12-3 or TRBV12-4 to TRBJ2-6; 7 bases agree with TRBD1. The CDR3 sequence is 15 residues long. The ends lost 6 bases at V and 4 bases at J; junction bases unmatched: 6. The CDR3 protein is CASSPTGTGANVLTF. CDR3 coding DNA: TGTGCCAGCAGCCCGACAGGGACCGGGGCCAACGTCCTGACTTTC.

The chain joins TRBV5-1 to TRBJ1-1; TRBD1 aligns across 7 bases. With 0 bases clipped from V and 1 base from J, the junction kept 3 bases outside the gene matches. The CDR3 has 15 residues. From germline, CDR1 is SGHRS and CDR2 YFSETQ. This CDR3 reads CASSLEGAPNTEAFF. In DNA form, the CDR3 reads TGCGCCAGCAGCTTGGAGGGGGCGCCGAACACTGAAGCTTTCTTT.

The chain is built from TRBV12-3 or TRBV12-4 and TRBJ1-5, with D possibly matching TRBD1 (6 bases). This CDR3 comprises 15 residues. The germline V and J ends were trimmed by 7 bases and 5 bases, with 18 bases remaining between them. The CDR3 nucleotides are TGTGCCAGCAATCCCGGGAGGGGGGGTGATCAGCCCCAGCATTTT. Amino acid sequence: CASNPGRGGDQPQHF.

The chain joins TRBV7-9 to TRBJ2-1; D remains unclear. V dropped 6 bases and J dropped 6 bases, with 12 bases sitting between them. This CDR3 has 13 amino acids. Germline V gene data show CDR1 as SEHNR and CDR2 as FQNEAQ (reference sequence). CDR3 protein: CASSAPDPNEQFF. CDR3 nucleotides: TGTGCCAGCAGTGCCCCTGACCCCAATGAGCAGTTCTTC.

The V and J genes are TRBV10-2 and TRBJ1-3; D is perhaps TRBD1 (5 bases). The germline gives CDR1 WSHSY, CDR2 SAAADI. This CDR3 contains 14 residues. V lost 3 bases to trimming and J lost 4 bases, with 10 bases between them. Written as DNA, the CDR3 is TGCGCCAGCAGTGACCGGGGGAACGGAAACACCATATATTTT. It is translated as CASSDRGNGNTIYF.

V usage is TRBV7-9 and J usage is TRBJ2-5; either TRBD1 or TRBD2 may fit D (5 bases each). Germline V gene sequence: CDR1 SEHNR, CDR2 FQNEAQ (reference sequence). With 5 bases removed from V and 5 bases from J, the gap between germline ends came to 24 bases. This CDR3 comprises 17 residues. This CDR3 is CASSRTGGGGGWETQYF. The CDR3 DNA sequence: TGTGCCAGCAGCCGAACTGGAGGTGGGGGTGGCTGGGAGACCCAGTACTTC.

The genes are TRBV9 and TRBJ1-2, with TRBD1 identical over 8 bases. The length of the CDR3 is 15 residues. Trimming at V came to 0 bases and at J to 3 bases, leaving 4 bases not matched to a gene. CDR1 is SGDLS and CDR2 is YYNGEE in the germline V gene. The CDR3 DNA follows: TGTGCCAGCAGCGTAGGGACAGGGTCAGACTATGGCTACACCTTC. Its translation: CASSVGTGSDYGYTF.

This chain connects TRBV19 to TRBJ1-2; no clear D. V gave up 5 bases and J gave up 4 bases, with 20 bases separating them. The CDR3 is made up of 16 amino acids. Germline V CDR1 and CDR2: LNHDA, SQIVND (reference sequence). The CDR3 DNA reads TGTGCCAGTAGTCTTACCGGGCGGACTGATCGCTATGGCTACACCTTC. Translation gives CASSLTGRTDRYGYTF.

This chain links TRBV5-4 with TRBJ2-1, with 7 bases lining up with TRBD2. Trimming cost V 1 base and J 7 bases; bases outside gene matches: 5. The CDR3 covers 14 residues. CDR1 is SGHNT and CDR2 is YYREEE in the germline V gene (reference sequence). The CDR3 bases are TGTGCCAGCAGCTTGCGACTAGCAGGTAATGAGCAGTTCTTC. Amino acids: CASSLRLAGNEQFF. Supplemented by reference TRBV5-4 and TRBJ2-1, the full variable domain reads ETGVTQSPTHLIKTRGQQVTLRCSSQSGHNTVSWYQQALGQGPQFIFQYYREEENGRGNFPPRFSGLQFPNYSSELNVNALELDDSALYLCASSLRLAGNEQFFGPGTRLTVL.

The rearrangement joins TRBV7-2 to TRBJ1-2, with D possibly TRBD1 on 5 matching bases. CDR3 length: 13 amino acids. V lost 5 bases and J 8 bases, leaving 15 bases between the germline ends. Germline V CDR1 and CDR2: SGHTA, FQGNSA. DNA of the CDR3: TGTGCCAGCAGCGTACCGGGACTGGGGGGCTACACCTTC. As protein: CASSVPGLGGYTF.

The chain is built from TRBV15 and TRBJ1-2; no reliable D call. Trimming took 0 bases from V and 3 from J, leaving 11 bases between them. The CDR3 contains 15 residues. The V gene's germline CDR1 is LNHNV and CDR2 YYDKDF (reference sequence). The CDR3 coding sequence is TGTGCCACCAGCAGAGATAAAGGGTCTTACTATGGCTACACCTTC. This translates into CATSRDKGSYYGYTF.

In this sample, this clonotype turned up once. This sequence joins TRBV20-1 and TRBJ2-1; TRBD2 matches 11 bases. The germline CDR1 and CDR2 sequences are DFQATT and SNEGSKA (reference sequence). The CDR3 totals 15 residues. Germline trimming cut 5 bases from V and 9 bases from J; bases unmatched to any gene: 12. CDR3 coding DNA: TGCAGTGCTCCCCCGACTAGCGGGACGCCCGGTGAGCAGTTCTTC. Its protein product is CSAPPTSGTPGEQFF.

The chain links TRBV4-1 to TRBJ1-5; no definite D call. Germline values: CDR1 MGHRA, CDR2 YSYEKL. V gave up 0 bases and J gave up 7 bases, with 10 bases separating them. CDR3 length: 14 amino acids. CDR3 sequence (DNA): TGCGCCAGCAGCCAAGACGGAGGAATCCAGCCCCAGCATTTT. Its translation is CASSQDGGIQPQHF.

The rearrangement uses TRBV5-1 and TRBJ2-1; a possible D gene is TRBD1 (6 bases). The V end lost 8 bases, the J end lost 2 bases, and 17 bases lay between the germline ends. Germline loops: CDR1 SGHRS, CDR2 YFSETQ. The CDR3 loop spans 15 amino acids. The CDR3 nucleotides are TGCGCCAGTAGTCCCGGGACACTCACCTACAATGAGCAGTTCTTC. Translating gives CASSPGTLTYNEQFF.

The chain employs TRBV4-2 and TRBJ1-6, with 7 bases identical to TRBD1. Germline values: CDR1 LGHNA, CDR2 YNFKEQ. The CDR3 is 15 amino acids. Losses at the gene ends were 0 bases for V and 7 bases for J; bases not matched to a gene: 3. As DNA, the CDR3 is TGTGCCAGCAGCCAAGAGGGCAGGGGGAATTCACCCCTCCACTTT. Protein product: CASSQEGRGNSPLHF.

This chain uses TRBV12-3 or TRBV12-4 with TRBJ2-2; D is perhaps TRBD1 (6 bases). V dropped 7 bases and J dropped 4 bases, with 13 bases sitting between them. CDR3 length: 14 residues. The CDR3 region is CASTLGTTTGELFF. In DNA form, the CDR3 reads TGTGCCAGCACCCTTGGGACAACCACCGGGGAGCTGTTTTTT.

V and J are TRBV27 and TRBJ2-6, with a possible D match to TRBD2 (5 bases). Looked up from germline, CDR1 is MNHEY and CDR2 is SMNVEV (reference sequence). Trimming shortened V by 2 bases and J by 4 bases, and 9 bases separated the two germline ends. The CDR3 loop spans 15 amino acids. This CDR3 is CASSLRGIGANVLTF. In DNA form, the CDR3 reads TGTGCCAGCAGTTTACGGGGAATCGGGGCCAACGTCCTGACTTTC.

The genes are TRBV6-5 and TRBJ1-2; D is ambiguous. The CDR3 is made up of 14 amino acids. Trimming stripped 4 bases from V and 9 bases from J, with 18 bases between. CDR1 and CDR2 (germline): MNHEY, SVGAGI. The DNA for the CDR3 is TGTGCCAGCAGTTCTCCGGGCTCCAGTACCCGCTACACCTTC. It codes for CASSSPGSSTRYTF.

CDR3 amino acids: CASSAKEEEETQYF. The CDR3 region has the DNA TGTGCCAGCAGCGCCAAAGAGGAAGAAGAGACCCAGTACTTC. The V and J genes are TRBV9 and TRBJ2-5; no firm D call. This CDR3 is 14 amino acids long. Germline lookup yields CDR1 SGDLS and CDR2 YYNGEE. V was cut by 3 bases and J by 3 bases, with 12 bases left in between.

The V and J genes are TRBV9 and TRBJ2-1, with D perhaps matching TRBD1 or TRBD2 (9 bases each). The CDR3 loop spans 16 amino acids. The germline gives CDR1 SGDLS, CDR2 YYNGEE. V lost 5 bases, J lost 4 bases, and 19 bases lay in between. CDR3 amino acids: CASSPSGTGLYNEQFF. CDR3 DNA sequence: TGTGCCAGCAGTCCTAGCGGGACAGGGCTATACAATGAGCAGTTCTTC.

The J gene is TRBJ1-1, the V gene TRBV21-1; TRBD1 is taken as the D call from the table, unchecked against the DNA. TRBV21-1 is assigned pseudogene status. This CDR3 has 15 residues. The CDR3 DNA is TGTGCCAGCAGCATAGAGGGACGGGAGAACACTGAAGCTTTCTTT. Protein product: CASSIEGRENTEAFF.

The table lists this clonotype with a few counts. The J gene is TRBJ2-7, the V gene TRBV28, with D hard to call. V was clipped by 6 bases and J by 0 bases, with 6 bases between them. Looked up from germline, CDR1 is MDHEN and CDR2 is SYDVKM. The CDR3 is made up of 12 amino acids. The chain's CDR3 is CASSLSSYEQYF. The CDR3 DNA follows: TGTGCCAGCAGCCTGAGCTCCTACGAGCAGTACTTC. The full variable domain, completed using reference TRBV28 and TRBJ2-7, is DVKVTQSSRYLVKRTGEKVFLECVQDMDHENMFWYRQDPGLGLRLIYFSYDVKMKEKGDIPEGYSVSREKKERFSLILESASTNQTSMYLCASSLSSYEQYFGPGTRLTVT.

The rearrangement links TRBV5-1 to TRBJ2-1, with 8 nucleotides matching TRBD1. CDR1 SGHRS and CDR2 YFSETQ come from the germline V gene. V shed 6 bases, J shed 7 bases, and the junction held 9 bases outside the gene matches. CDR3 size: 14 residues. The CDR3 reads CASTRTGNVNEQFF. As DNA, the CDR3 is TGCGCCAGCACCCGGACAGGGAATGTGAATGAGCAGTTCTTC.

The gene calls are TRBV24-1 and TRBJ2-2; D gene uncertain. This CDR3 spans 15 amino acids. CDR1 KGHDR and CDR2 SFDVKD come from the germline V gene. Trimming cost V 5 bases and J 0 bases, with 9 bases left between them. CDR3 DNA sequence: TGTGCCACCAGTGTGACTCTCGCGAACACCGGGGAGCTGTTTTTT. It is translated as CATSVTLANTGELFF.